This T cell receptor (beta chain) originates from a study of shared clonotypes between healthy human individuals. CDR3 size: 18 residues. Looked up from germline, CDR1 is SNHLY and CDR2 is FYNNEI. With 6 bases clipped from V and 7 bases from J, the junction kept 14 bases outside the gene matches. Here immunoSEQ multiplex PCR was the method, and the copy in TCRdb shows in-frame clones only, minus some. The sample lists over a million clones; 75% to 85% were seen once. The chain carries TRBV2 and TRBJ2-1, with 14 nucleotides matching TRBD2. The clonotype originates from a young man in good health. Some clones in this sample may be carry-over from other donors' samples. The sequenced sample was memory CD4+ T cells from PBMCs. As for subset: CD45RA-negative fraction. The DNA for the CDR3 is TGTGCCAGCAGCACGGGATGGGGACTAGCGGGAGAGGGAAATGAGCAGTTCTTC. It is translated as CASSTGWGLAGEGNEQFF. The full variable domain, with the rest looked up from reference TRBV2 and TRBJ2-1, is EPEVTQTPSHQVTQMGQEVILRCVPISNHLYFYWYRQILGQKVEFLVSFYNNEISEKSEIFDDQFSVERPDGSNFTLKIRSTKLEDSAMYFCASSTGWGLAGEGNEQFFGPGTRLTVL.